This TCR beta chain was captured by sequencing in a study of cytomegalovirus exposure and HLA in healthy donors. Study conclusions and caveats: In vitro confirmation showed a few CMV-associated chains to be CMV antigen specific. The authors excluded some V segments, including TRBV6-2 and TRBV6-3, as indistinguishable.

Donors were ostensibly healthy at sampling, although undocumented immune exposures were probable. Between the trimmed V and J ends, which lost 10 bases and 5 bases, there was a span of 20 bases. CDR1 is MDHEN, CDR2 SYDVKM, per germline. This CDR3 has 15 residues. The primer mix had 60 Vbeta and 13 Jbeta primers. Profiled with immunoSEQ multiplex PCR; TCRdb holds only in-frame clones, not every one. The sample carries about 130,000 clones, approximately 17% recorded once. Comment on this clone: Its antigen is as yet unknown.

This clonotype originated in a female donor in good health and CMV-seropositive. The specimen sequenced was PBMCs. The chain combines TRBV28 with TRBJ2-2; possibly TRBD2 for D (6 bases). The CDR3 DNA reads as TGTGCCACCCAAACCCCGGGAGCCATAACCGGGGAGCTGTTTTTT. The encoded protein is CATQTPGAITGELFF.